This T cell receptor beta chain was captured in a study of T cells expressing NK-cell markers. Study overall: It was sorted CD3+CD56+NKG2C+, CD3+CD56+NKG2C- and CD3+CD56-NKG2C+ T cells that supplied the TCR beta repertoires. Study results and caveats: Several donors' CD3+CD56-NKG2C+ cells were dominated by the same clonotypes. Dominant NKG2C+ clonotypes accounted for about 1.0-8% of CD8+ T cells in over 5 donors.

The CDR3 has 14 residues. TCR beta cDNA was generated via 5'RACE template switching incorporating UMIs. For each CDR3 protein, TCRdb gives one entry from its re-call of the 5' RACE reads, without DNA. The sample includes approximately 380,000 distinct CDR3 sequences. Points on this clonotype: The antigen is undetermined.

Sequenced: blood T cells: a sorted CD56 or NKG2C T cell subset, CD4+ or CD8+ T cells, or bulk PBMC T cells (not recorded which). The TCR sequence derives from a man aged 18-69 years in good health. The chain links TRBV21-1 to TRBJ2-7; TCRdb's assignment of TRBD1 cannot be checked, as there is no DNA. TRBV21-1 counts as a pseudogene. CDR3 sequence: CASSGQGQAYEQYF.